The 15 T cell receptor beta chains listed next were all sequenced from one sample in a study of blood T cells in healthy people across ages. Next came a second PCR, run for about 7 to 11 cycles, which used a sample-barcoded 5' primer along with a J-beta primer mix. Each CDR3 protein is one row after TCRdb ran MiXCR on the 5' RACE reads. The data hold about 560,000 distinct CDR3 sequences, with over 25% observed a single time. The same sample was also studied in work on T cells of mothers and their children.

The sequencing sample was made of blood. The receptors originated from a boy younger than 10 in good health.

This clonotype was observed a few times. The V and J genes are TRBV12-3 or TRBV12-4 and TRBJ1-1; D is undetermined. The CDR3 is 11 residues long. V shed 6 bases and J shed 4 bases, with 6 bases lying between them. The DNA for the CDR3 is TGTGCCAGCAGAAAGAGCACTGAAGCTTTCTTT. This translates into CASRKSTEAFF.

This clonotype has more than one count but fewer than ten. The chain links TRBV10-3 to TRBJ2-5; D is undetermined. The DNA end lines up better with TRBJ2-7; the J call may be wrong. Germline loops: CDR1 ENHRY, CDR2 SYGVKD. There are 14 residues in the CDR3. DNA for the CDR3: TGTGCCATCAGTGGCACAGACCGCTCCTACGAGCAGTACTTC. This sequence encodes CAISGTDRSYEQYF.

The CDR3: CSARPGQGRYEQYF. The DNA of the CDR3 is TGCAGTGCTAGACCCGGACAGGGGAGGTACGAGCAGTACTTC. The chain couples TRBV20-1 to TRBJ2-7; 9 bases line up with TRBD1. V lost 2 bases and J lost 4; bases outside the gene matches: 6. CDR1 DFQATT and CDR2 SNEGSKA come from the germline V gene (reference sequence). The CDR3 sequence is 14 residues long.

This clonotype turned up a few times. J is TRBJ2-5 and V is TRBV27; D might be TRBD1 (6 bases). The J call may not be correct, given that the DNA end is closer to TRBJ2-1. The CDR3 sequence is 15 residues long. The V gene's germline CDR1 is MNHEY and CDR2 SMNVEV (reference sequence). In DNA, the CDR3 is TGTGCCAGCAGTTTCGAGCAGGGGAACGGGAATGAGCAGTTCTTC. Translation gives CASSFEQGNGNEQFF.

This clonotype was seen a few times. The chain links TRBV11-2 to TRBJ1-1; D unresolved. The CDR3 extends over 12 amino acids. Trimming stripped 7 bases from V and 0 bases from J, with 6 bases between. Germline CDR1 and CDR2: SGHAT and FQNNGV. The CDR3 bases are TGTGCCAGCACCATAATGAACACTGAAGCTTTCTTT. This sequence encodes CASTIMNTEAFF.

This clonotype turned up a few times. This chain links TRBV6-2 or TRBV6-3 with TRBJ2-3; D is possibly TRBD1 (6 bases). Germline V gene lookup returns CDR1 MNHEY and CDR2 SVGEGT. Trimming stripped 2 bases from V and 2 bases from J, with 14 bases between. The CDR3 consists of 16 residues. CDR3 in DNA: TGTGCCAGCAGTTACCACGGGACACTACCCACAGATACGCAGTATTTT. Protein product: CASSYHGTLPTDTQYF.

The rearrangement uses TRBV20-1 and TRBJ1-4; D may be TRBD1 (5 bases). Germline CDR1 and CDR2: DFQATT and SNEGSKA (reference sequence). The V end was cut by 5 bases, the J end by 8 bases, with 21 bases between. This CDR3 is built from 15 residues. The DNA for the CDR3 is TGCAGTGCTGGGGCGGGTTTTGGGGCTCGGGAAAAACTGTTTTTT. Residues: CSAGAGFGAREKLFF.

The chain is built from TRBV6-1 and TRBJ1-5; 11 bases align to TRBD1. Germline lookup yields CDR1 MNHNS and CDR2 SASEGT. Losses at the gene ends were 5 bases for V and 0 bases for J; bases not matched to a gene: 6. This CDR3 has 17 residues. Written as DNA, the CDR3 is TGTGCCAGCAGTCCAGGACAGGGGGCTTTTAGCAATCAGCCCCAGCATTTT. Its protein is CASSPGQGAFSNQPQHF.

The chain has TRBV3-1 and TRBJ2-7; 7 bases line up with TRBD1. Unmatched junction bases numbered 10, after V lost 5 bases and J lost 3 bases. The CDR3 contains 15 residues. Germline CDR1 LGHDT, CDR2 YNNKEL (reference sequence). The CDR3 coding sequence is TGTGCCAGCAGCAAGGACAGGCCGCGGGTCTACGAGCAGTACTTC. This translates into CASSKDRPRVYEQYF.

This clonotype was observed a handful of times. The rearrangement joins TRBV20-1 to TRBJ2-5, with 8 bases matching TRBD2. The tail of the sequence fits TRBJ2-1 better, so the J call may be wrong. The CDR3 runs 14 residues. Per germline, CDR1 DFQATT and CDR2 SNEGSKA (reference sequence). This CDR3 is CSASTGLGTWEQFF. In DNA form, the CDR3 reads TGCAGTGCTAGCACGGGACTAGGGACTTGGGAGCAGTTCTTC.

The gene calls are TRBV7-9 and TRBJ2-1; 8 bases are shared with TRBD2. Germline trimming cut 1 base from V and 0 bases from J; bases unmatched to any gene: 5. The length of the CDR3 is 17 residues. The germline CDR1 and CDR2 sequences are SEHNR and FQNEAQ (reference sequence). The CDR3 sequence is CASSLESGSHSYNEQFF. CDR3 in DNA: TGTGCCAGCAGCTTAGAAAGCGGGAGTCACTCCTACAATGAGCAGTTCTTC.

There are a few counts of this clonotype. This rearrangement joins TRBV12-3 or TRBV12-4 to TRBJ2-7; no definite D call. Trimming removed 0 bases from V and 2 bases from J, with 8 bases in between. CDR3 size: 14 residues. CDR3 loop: CASSLANSAYEQYF. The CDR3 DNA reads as TGTGCCAGCAGTTTAGCGAACAGCGCCTACGAGCAGTACTTC.

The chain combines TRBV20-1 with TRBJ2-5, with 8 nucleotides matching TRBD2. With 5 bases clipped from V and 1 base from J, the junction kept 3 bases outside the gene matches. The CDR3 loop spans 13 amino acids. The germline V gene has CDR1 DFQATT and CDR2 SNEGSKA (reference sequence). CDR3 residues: CSAFSGTQETQYF. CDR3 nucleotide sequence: TGCAGTGCTTTTAGCGGGACCCAAGAGACCCAGTACTTC.

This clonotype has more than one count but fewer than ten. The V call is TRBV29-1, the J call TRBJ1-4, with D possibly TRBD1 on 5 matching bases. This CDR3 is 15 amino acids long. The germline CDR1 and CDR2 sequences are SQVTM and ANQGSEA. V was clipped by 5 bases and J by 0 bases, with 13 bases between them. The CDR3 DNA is TGCAGCGTTATACTTGGGGGGACAACTAATGAAAAACTGTTTTTT. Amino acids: CSVILGGTTNEKLFF.

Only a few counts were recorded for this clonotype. The CDR3, as DNA: TGTGCCAGCAGCTTAGGATTCGGGACTAGCGGAGATAGCTCCTACAATGAGCAGTTCTTC. Its protein is CASSLGFGTSGDSSYNEQFF. The chain carries TRBV13 and TRBJ2-1, with 11 bases fitting TRBD2. The germline V gene encodes CDR1 PRHDT and CDR2 FYEKMQ (reference sequence). The J segment lost 0 bases and the V segment lost 0 bases, leaving 10 bases of the junction unmatched. The CDR3 length is 20 residues.